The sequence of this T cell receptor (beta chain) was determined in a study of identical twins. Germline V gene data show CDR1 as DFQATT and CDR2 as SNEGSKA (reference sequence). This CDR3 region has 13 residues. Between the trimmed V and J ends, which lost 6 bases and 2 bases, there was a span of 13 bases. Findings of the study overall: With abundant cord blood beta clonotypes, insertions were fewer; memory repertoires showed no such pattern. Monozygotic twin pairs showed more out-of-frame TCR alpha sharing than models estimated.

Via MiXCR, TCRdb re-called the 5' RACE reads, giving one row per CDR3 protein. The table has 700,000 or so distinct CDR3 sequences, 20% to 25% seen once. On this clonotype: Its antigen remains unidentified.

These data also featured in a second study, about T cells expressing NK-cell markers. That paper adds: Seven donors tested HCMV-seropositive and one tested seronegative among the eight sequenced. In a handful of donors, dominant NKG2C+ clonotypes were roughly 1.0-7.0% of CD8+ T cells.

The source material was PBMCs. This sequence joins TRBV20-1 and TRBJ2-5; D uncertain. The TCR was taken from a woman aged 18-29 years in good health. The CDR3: CSAQEVPQETQYF. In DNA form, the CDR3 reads TGCAGTGCCCAAGAGGTCCCTCAAGAGACCCAGTACTTC.